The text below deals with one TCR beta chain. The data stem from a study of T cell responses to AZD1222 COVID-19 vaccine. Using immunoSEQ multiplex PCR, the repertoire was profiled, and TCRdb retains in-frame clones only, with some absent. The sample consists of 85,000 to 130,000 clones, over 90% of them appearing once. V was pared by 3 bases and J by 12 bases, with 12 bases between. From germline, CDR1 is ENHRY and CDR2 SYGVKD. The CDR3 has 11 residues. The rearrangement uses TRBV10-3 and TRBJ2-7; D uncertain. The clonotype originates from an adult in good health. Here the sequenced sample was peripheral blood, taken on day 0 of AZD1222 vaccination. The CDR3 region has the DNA TGTGCCATCAGTGATGTACATCTGGCGTACTTC. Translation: CAISDVHLAYF.